The 17 T cell receptor beta chains listed next were all sequenced from one sample in a study of blood T cell repertoires in COVID-19. Clones were read by immunoSEQ multiplex PCR, and TCRdb kept only the in-frame ones, dropping some. The top ten hold 4.5% to 6% of the sample, which has 140,000 to 150,000 clones, more than 80% seen once. Sequencing was carried out using peripheral blood. These receptors all stem from a human donor in a cohort sampled during active COVID-19.

CDR3 protein: CASSQASWGRGPGGGYTF. The CDR3 coding sequence is TGTGCCAGCAGCCAAGCTTCCTGGGGACGGGGTCCCGGGGGTGGCTACACCTTC. The chain couples TRBV14 to TRBJ1-2; D might be TRBD1 (5 bases). Trimming left V 1 base short and J 7 bases short, with 25 bases between. The CDR3 extends over 18 amino acids. Germline assignment: CDR1 SGHDN and CDR2 FVKESK.

The chain couples TRBV9 to TRBJ2-6; D is uncertain. The V gene's germline CDR1 is SGDLS and CDR2 YYNGEE. The CDR3 extends over 15 amino acids. The germline V and J ends were trimmed by 0 bases and 14 bases, with 18 bases remaining between them. The CDR3, as DNA: TGTGCCAGCAGCGTAGACGGGTCGGGTATTTCCTTCCTGACTTTC. This gives the protein CASSVDGSGISFLTF.

V usage is TRBV2 and J usage is TRBJ2-5; tentatively, D is TRBD2 (6 bases). The CDR3 is 13 residues long. Germline CDR1 and CDR2: SNHLY and FYNNEI. Trimming shortened V by 4 bases and J by 5 bases, and 11 bases separated the two germline ends. The CDR3 is CASSVDGSETQYF. DNA for the CDR3: TGTGCCAGCAGTGTAGACGGGAGCGAGACCCAGTACTTC.

The chain carries TRBV20-1 and TRBJ2-1; D unresolved. Germline V gene data show CDR1 as DFQATT and CDR2 as SNEGSKA (reference sequence). This CDR3 contains 14 residues. Trimming pared 3 bases from V and 0 bases from J, leaving 9 bases between. The CDR3 region has the DNA TGCAGTGCTAGTGGAGAAAACTCCTACAATGAGCAGTTCTTC. Protein product: CSASGENSYNEQFF.

The J gene is TRBJ1-2, the V gene TRBV5-1; tentatively, D is TRBD1 (6 bases). CDR1 SGHRS and CDR2 YFSETQ come from the germline V gene. CDR3 length: 15 amino acids. Trimming pared 7 bases from V and 5 bases from J, leaving 21 bases between. The CDR3 region has the DNA TGCGCCAGCTCATGGAGAACGACAGGAGGTTATGGCTACACCTTC. Its protein is CASSWRTTGGYGYTF.

The chain employs TRBV7-8 and TRBJ2-4; 13 bases align to TRBD2. The V and J ends lost 4 bases and 5 bases, in that order; junction bases with no gene match: 8. Germline V gives CDR1 SGHVS, CDR2 FQNEAQ. The CDR3 consists of 17 residues. For the CDR3, the DNA is TGTGCCAGCAGCTGGAACCGACTAGCGGGAGGCGAAAACATTCAGTACTTC. Its translation is CASSWNRLAGGENIQYF.

The rearrangement joins TRBV27 to TRBJ2-1; the D is unclear. CDR1 is MNHEY and CDR2 is SMNVEV in the germline V gene (reference sequence). V lost 1 base, J lost 6 bases, and 7 bases lay in between. The CDR3 runs to 13 residues. CDR3 residues: CASSLFSGNEQFF. In nucleotides, the CDR3 is TGTGCCAGCAGTTTATTTTCCGGCAATGAGCAGTTCTTC.

The rearrangement joins TRBV19 to TRBJ1-2, with 10 nucleotides matching TRBD1. Per the germline V gene, CDR1 is LNHDA and CDR2 is SQIVND (reference sequence). V shed 8 bases, J shed 0 bases, and the junction held 9 bases outside the gene matches. This CDR3 has 16 amino acids. The CDR3 DNA sequence: TGTGCCAGTTACGGGGGACAGGGGAACCCTAACTATGGCTACACCTTC. It translates to CASYGGQGNPNYGYTF.

This chain uses TRBV11-2 with TRBJ2-6; D is uncertain. CDR1 is SGHAT and CDR2 is FQNNGV in the germline V gene. The CDR3 totals 16 residues. The ends were cut back, 0 bases at V and 4 bases at J, with 10 bases in the middle. The CDR3 DNA reads as TGTGCCAGCAGCTTAGAGGGCTACTCCGGGGCCAACGTCCTGACTTTC. This translates into CASSLEGYSGANVLTF.

V is TRBV29-1 and J is TRBJ2-5, with 7 bases lining up with TRBD1. V trimming: 4 bases; J trimming: 3 bases; junction bases outside the gene matches: 5. The CDR3 is made up of 13 amino acids. Per the germline V gene, CDR1 is SQVTM and CDR2 is ANQGSEA. CDR3 DNA sequence: TGCAGCGTTGCCAGTCAGGGGGAAGAGACCCAGTACTTC. Translated, it gives CSVASQGEETQYF.

This chain joins TRBV6-6 and TRBJ2-7; 9 nucleotides match TRBD2. Germline lookup yields CDR1 MNHNY and CDR2 SVGAGI (reference sequence). V shed 10 bases, J shed 4 bases, and the junction held 14 bases outside the gene matches. This CDR3 is 15 amino acids long. CDR3 in DNA: TGTGCCATCTCGACCTCCGGGACTAGCCTGTACGAGCAGTACTTC. The encoded protein is CAISTSGTSLYEQYF.

This clone was observed a handful of times. V gene TRBV3-1 (or the pseudogene TRBV3-2) combines with J gene TRBJ1-2; D remains ambiguous. Between the trimmed V and J ends, which lost 1 base and 8 bases, there was a span of 8 bases. Per germline, CDR1 LGHDT and CDR2 YNNKEL (reference sequence). CDR3 length: 12 residues. The CDR3 protein is CASSQAFRGYTF. CDR3 in DNA: TGTGCCAGCAGCCAAGCATTTCGGGGCTACACCTTC.

The rearrangement joins TRBV6-5 to TRBJ1-2; the match to TRBD1 covers 8 bases. CDR1 and CDR2 from the germline V gene are MNHEY and SVGAGI. This CDR3 contains 13 residues. The junction had 6 bases not matched to a gene; V was cut back by 6 bases and J by 6 bases. The CDR3 reads CASSLTGVDGYTF. The DNA for the CDR3 is TGTGCCAGCAGCCTGACAGGGGTCGATGGCTACACCTTC.

This clone was found once. The chain carries TRBV5-1 and TRBJ1-4; TRBD1 might be the D (5 bases). The V gene's germline CDR1 is SGHRS and CDR2 YFSETQ. The CDR3 sequence is 14 residues long. CDR3 coding DNA: TGCGCGATCCTCCGGGGGAACGCTAATGAAAAACTGTTTTTT. This codes for CAILRGNANEKLFF. The whole variable domain, filled in from reference TRBV5-1 and TRBJ1-4, reads KAGVTQTPRYLIKTRGQQVTLSCSPISGHRSVSWYQQTPGQGLQFLFEYFSETQRNKGNFPGRFSGRQFSNSRSEMNVSTLELGDSALYLCAILRGNANEKLFFGSGTQLSVL.

This clone was seen a single time. The rearrangement joins TRBV19 to TRBJ1-1; 9 bases line up with TRBD1. CDR3 length: 15 residues. Trimming removed 6 bases from V and 4 bases from J; junction bases left unmatched: 9. The germline gives CDR1 LNHDA, CDR2 SQIVND (reference sequence). CDR3 loop: CASSTTGGVGTEAFF. In DNA form, the CDR3 reads TGTGCCAGTAGCACTACAGGGGGCGTCGGCACTGAAGCTTTCTTT.

The rearrangement links TRBV5-1 to TRBJ2-5; the D gene is possibly TRBD2 (7 bases). The V and J ends lost 4 bases and 3 bases respectively, with 16 bases between them. This CDR3 has 15 amino acids. Germline V gene data show CDR1 as SGHRS and CDR2 as YFSETQ. CDR3 coding DNA: TGCGCCAGCAGCGATGGAGGGGGGGAGGAAGAGACCCAGTACTTC. It yields the protein CASSDGGGEEETQYF.

This clone occurred once. The rearrangement joins TRBV14 to TRBJ1-6; D is perhaps TRBD1 (5 bases). CDR1 is SGHDN and CDR2 is FVKESK in the germline V gene. V was trimmed by 2 bases and J by 6 bases, leaving 14 bases between them. The CDR3 sequence is 16 residues long. This CDR3 is CASSQIRQGGNSPLHF. CDR3 coding DNA: TGTGCCAGCAGCCAAATACGGCAGGGAGGTAATTCACCCCTCCACTTT.